This T cell receptor (beta chain) was documented in a study of cytomegalovirus exposure and HLA in healthy donors. Study context: In an earlier analysis, approximately 120 million unique TCR beta sequences were found from 150 million to 200 million T cells. The study's findings and limits: The later analysis indicated that the majority of CMV-associated TCR beta chains appeared HLA-restricted. Previous analysis showed most TCR beta V segments were productive about 90% or about 30% of the time.

CDR1 is MNHNS and CDR2 is SASEGT in the germline V gene. V shed 2 bases and J shed 9 bases, with 20 bases lying between them. The CDR3 length is 15 residues. The primer mix had 60 Vbeta and 13 Jbeta primers. TCRdb keeps only in-frame clones here, not all; method: immunoSEQ multiplex PCR. The sample includes some 52,000 clones, approximately 70% seen only once; the top ten take 7% to 10%. With respect to this clone: What it binds is not known.

The sequencing input was PBMCs. V and J are TRBV6-1 and TRBJ2-7; D unresolved. The sequence derives from a woman aged 45-65 years in good health and CMV-seronegative. CDR3 in amino acids: CASSELLRGLARQYF. The CDR3 nucleotides are TGTGCCAGCAGTGAACTCCTCCGTGGTTTGGCCCGGCAGTACTTC.